A single sample is the source of the 2 T cell receptor beta chains below, sequenced in a study of CD4 and CD8 cells across lung adenocarcinoma regions. One entry per CDR3 protein, called by TCRdb with MiXCR from the PCR reads. The sample records about 3,300 distinct CDR3 sequences, roughly two thirds being singletons. Sequencing was carried out using CD8+ T cells from the margin of a lung tumor. Receptors were obtained from a female donor with lung adenocarcinoma. The CD4 and CD8 labels of this study may be unreliable.

This clonotype is medium-sized by share. The rearrangement joins TRBV27 to TRBJ2-5; D uncertain. V was pared by 5 bases and J by 5 bases, with 12 bases between. Germline lookup yields CDR1 MNHEY and CDR2 SMNVEV (reference sequence). This CDR3 comprises 13 residues. The CDR3 loop reads CASSVISMETQYF. The DNA for the CDR3 is TGTGCCAGCAGTGTTATAAGTATGGAGACCCAGTACTTC.

This chain connects TRBV11-3 to TRBJ2-1; D might be TRBD1 or TRBD2, each matching 7 bases. The CDR3 runs 15 residues. The germline V gene encodes CDR1 SGHNT and CDR2 YENEEA. The V end lost 6 bases, the J end lost 5 bases, and 17 bases lay between the germline ends. CDR3 residues: CASSLEGAGDNEQFF. CDR3 coding DNA: TGTGCCAGCAGTCTAGAGGGGGCGGGGGACAATGAGCAGTTCTTC.